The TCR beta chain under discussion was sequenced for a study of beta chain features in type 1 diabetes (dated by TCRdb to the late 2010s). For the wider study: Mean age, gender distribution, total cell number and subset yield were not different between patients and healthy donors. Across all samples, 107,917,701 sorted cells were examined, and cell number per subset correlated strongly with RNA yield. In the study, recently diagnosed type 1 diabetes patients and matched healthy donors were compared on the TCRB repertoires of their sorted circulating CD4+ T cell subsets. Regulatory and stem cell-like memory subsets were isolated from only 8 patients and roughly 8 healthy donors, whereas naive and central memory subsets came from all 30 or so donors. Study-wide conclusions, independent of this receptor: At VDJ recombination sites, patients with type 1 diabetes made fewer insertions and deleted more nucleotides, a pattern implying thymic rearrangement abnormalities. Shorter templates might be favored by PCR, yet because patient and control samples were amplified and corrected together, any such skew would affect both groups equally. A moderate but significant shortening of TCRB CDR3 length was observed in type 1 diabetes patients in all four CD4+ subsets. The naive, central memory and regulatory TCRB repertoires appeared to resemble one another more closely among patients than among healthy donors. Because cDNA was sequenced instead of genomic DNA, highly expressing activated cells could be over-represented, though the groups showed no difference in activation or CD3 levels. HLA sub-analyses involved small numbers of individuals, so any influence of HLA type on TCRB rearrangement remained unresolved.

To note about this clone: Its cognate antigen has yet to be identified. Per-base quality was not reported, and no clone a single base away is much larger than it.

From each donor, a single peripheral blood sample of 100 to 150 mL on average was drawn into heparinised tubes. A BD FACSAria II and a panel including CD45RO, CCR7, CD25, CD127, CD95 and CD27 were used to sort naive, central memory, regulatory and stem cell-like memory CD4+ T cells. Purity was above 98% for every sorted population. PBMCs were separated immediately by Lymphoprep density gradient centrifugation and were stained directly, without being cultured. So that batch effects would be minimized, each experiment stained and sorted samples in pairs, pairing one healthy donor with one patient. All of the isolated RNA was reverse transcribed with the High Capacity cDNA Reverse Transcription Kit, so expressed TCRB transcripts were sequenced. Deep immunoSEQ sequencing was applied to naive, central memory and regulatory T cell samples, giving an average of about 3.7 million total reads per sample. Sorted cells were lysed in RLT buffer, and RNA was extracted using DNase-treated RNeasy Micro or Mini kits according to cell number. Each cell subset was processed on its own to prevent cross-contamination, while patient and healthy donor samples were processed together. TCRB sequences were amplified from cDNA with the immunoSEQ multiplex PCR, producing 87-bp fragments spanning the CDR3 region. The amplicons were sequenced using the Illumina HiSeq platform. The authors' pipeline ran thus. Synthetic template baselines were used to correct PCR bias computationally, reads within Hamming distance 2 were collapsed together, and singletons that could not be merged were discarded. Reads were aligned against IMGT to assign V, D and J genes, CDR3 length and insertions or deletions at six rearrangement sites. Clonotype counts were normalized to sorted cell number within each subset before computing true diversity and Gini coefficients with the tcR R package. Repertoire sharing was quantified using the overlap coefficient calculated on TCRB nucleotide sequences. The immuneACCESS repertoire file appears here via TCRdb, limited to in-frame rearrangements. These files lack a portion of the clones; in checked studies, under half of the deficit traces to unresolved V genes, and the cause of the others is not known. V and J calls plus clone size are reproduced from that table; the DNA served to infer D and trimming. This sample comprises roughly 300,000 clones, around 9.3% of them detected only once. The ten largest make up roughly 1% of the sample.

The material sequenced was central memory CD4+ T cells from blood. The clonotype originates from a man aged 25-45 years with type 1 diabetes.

The CDR3 reads CASSWDRTQYF. Here is the DNA: TGTGCCAGCAGCTGGGACAGAACGCAGTATTTT. The V and J segments used are TRBV5-4 and TRBJ2-3; the central 7 bases match TRBD1. The CDR1 and CDR2 encoded by the germline V gene (reference sequence) are SGHNT and YYREEE. The CDR3 spans 11 residues, from the cysteine through the phenylalanine. Only CDR3 DNA remains: 33 bases, in frame from the first base. V is cut back by 3 bases and J by 9 bases, with 1 base in the junction unmatched.